This T cell receptor beta chain appears in the sequencing data of a study of OX40 agonist ivuxolimab in advanced cancers. Study-level information: Patients were treated with ivuxolimab, an agonistic anti-OX40 (CD134) antibody. Study-level results: Certain nonresponders likewise exhibited a low normalized T-cell clonal expansion.

The data were produced by immunoSEQ multiplex PCR, yet TCRdb's version contains in-frame clones alone and is incomplete. The table includes about 47,000 clones, 84% detected once. Sampling times: baseline, cycle 4 day 1, cycle 7 day 1. Worth noting for this clone: The antigen is not known.

V was trimmed by 3 bases and J by 2 bases, leaving 14 bases between them. CDR3 length equals 15 residues. Germline CDR1 and CDR2: SGDLS and YYNGEE. V is TRBV9 and J is TRBJ1-2; tentative D call: TRBD1 (6 bases). The material was CD4+ or CD8+ T cells sorted from blood, obtained in a trial of the OX40 agonist ivuxolimab. The TCR sequence derives from an adult with an advanced solid tumor such as melanoma, head and neck, liver or kidney cancer. In nucleotides, the CDR3 is TGTGCCAGCAGCGGCCAACAGGGTTTAAACTATGGCTACACCTTC. Protein product: CASSGQQGLNYGYTF.